The rows below give T cell receptor beta chains drawn from one sample of a study of radiation and T cells in renal cell carcinoma. The assay was immunoSEQ multiplex PCR, and TCRdb's table has in-frame clones only and misses some. The sample includes 130,000 or so clones, approximately 87% seen only once; the top ten take around 25%. The sequencing here drew on blood, taken from a patient whose treatment included radiotherapy and nephrectomy. The receptors stem from a woman aged 45-59 years with renal cell carcinoma. Both conserved end residues are part of each CDR3. D genes are given only for firm matches. Not all rows give a size; the values are once, few, many and, for expanded clones, a class.

>NA|TRBV5-1|NA|TRBJ2-5
CASSRSQETQYF
TGCGCCAGCAGCCGAAGCCAAGAGACCCAGTACTTC
>NA|TRBV9|TRBD1|TRBJ2-7
CASSDRDRGYEQYF
TGTGCCAGCAGCGACCGGGACAGGGGCTACGAGCAGTACTTC
>NA|TRBV5-1|NA|TRBJ2-5
CASRIGLGQGFGETQYF
TGCGCCAGCAGGATTGGGCTAGGGCAGGGATTCGGAGAGACCCAGTACTTC
>NA|TRBV4-1|NA|TRBJ2-7
CASSGPQSPGAYEQYF
TGCGCCAGCAGCGGACCTCAAAGCCCCGGGGCCTACGAGCAGTACTTC
>NA|TRBV7-2|NA|TRBJ2-7
CASSRTLSPRASSYEQYF
TGTGCCAGCAGCCGAACATTATCCCCACGAGCTAGCTCCTACGAGCAGTACTTC
>once|TRBV5-1|TRBD2|TRBJ2-3
CASSPGGLAGLVTDTQYF
TGCGCCAGCAGCCCAGGAGGCCTAGCGGGGTTAGTCACAGATACGCAGTATTTT
>NA|TRBV5-1|TRBD2|TRBJ2-2
CASSLSGGDFGLAVGELFF
TGCGCCAGCAGCTTGTCCGGGGGCGACTTCGGACTAGCGGTCGGGGAGCTGTTTTTT
>few|TRBV30|NA|TRBJ1-4
CAWSVRSEKLFF
TGTGCCTGGAGTGTACGTTCGGAAAAACTGTTTTTT
>NA|TRBV9|NA|TRBJ2-1
CASSVVRAYNEQFF
TGTGCCAGCAGCGTAGTCAGGGCATACAATGAGCAGTTCTTC
>few|TRBV6-5|NA|TRBJ1-2
CASTRGTEGYGYTF
TGTGCCAGCACCAGGGGCACAGAGGGCTATGGCTACACCTTC
>NA|TRBV30|NA|TRBJ2-1
CAWSVSSGGRDEQFF
TGTGCCTGGAGTGTGTCAAGCGGCGGACGCGACGAGCAGTTCTTC
>NA|TRBV5-4|NA|TRBJ2-1
CASSLERDEQFF
TGTGCCAGCAGCTTGGAGAGGGATGAGCAGTTCTTC